This T cell receptor (beta chain) is from a study of shared clonotypes between healthy human individuals. CD45RO-negative CD8 cells positively selected for CCR7 made up the naive population, which excluded terminally differentiated effector memory CD45RA+ cells. In germline, CDR1 is PRHDT, CDR2 FYEKMQ (reference sequence). The CDR3 extends over 14 amino acids. The V end lost 4 bases, the J end lost 5 bases, and 14 bases lay between the germline ends. TCRdb keeps only in-frame clones here, not all; method: immunoSEQ multiplex PCR. Among roughly 2 million clones listed, roughly 95% were seen once. Sequences were obtained from naive CD8+ T cells sorted from blood. This receptor was taken from a man aged 18 to 30 in good health. The genes are TRBV13 and TRBJ2-5; D is perhaps TRBD1 (7 bases). CDR3 sequence reads: CASSYGTAGETQYF. The CDR3 DNA follows: TGTGCCAGCAGCTATGGGACAGCGGGCGAGACCCAGTACTTC. The full variable domain, its missing parts supplied by reference TRBV13 and TRBJ2-5, is AAGVIQSPRHLIKEKRETATLKCYPIPRHDTVYWYQQGPGQDPQFLISFYEKMQSDKGSIPDRFSAQQFSDYHSELNMSSLELGDSALYFCASSYGTAGETQYFGPGTRLLVL.